The 32 T cell receptor beta chains in this list originate from one sample, sequenced in a study of cytomegalovirus exposure and HLA in healthy donors. The PCR ran on 60 Vbeta and 13 Jbeta primers. Here immunoSEQ multiplex PCR was the method, and the copy in TCRdb shows in-frame clones only, minus some. The table has more than 150,000 clones, 65% to 85% seen once. Material: PBMCs. The receptors stem from a middle-aged man in good health and CMV-seronegative.

The chain has TRBV7-8 and TRBJ2-7, with a tentative D call TRBD2 (6 bases). The CDR3 has 17 residues. V was trimmed by 5 bases and J by 3 bases, leaving 23 bases between them. Germline V gene sequence: CDR1 SGHVS, CDR2 FQNEAQ. The CDR3 DNA follows: TGTGCCAGCAGCCAGCGGGTCAAAGCCCAAACGGACTACGAGCAGTACTTC. It encodes CASSQRVKAQTDYEQYF.

This chain links TRBV6-5 with TRBJ1-6; 8 bases match TRBD1. CDR1 and CDR2 from the germline V gene are MNHEY and SVGAGI. This CDR3 has 14 amino acids. Unmatched junction bases numbered 8, after V lost 6 bases and J lost 10 bases. This CDR3 reads CASRQTGVGSPLHF. CDR3 nucleotides: TGTGCCAGCAGACAGACAGGGGTTGGGTCACCCCTCCACTTT.

The rearrangement uses TRBV5-6 and TRBJ1-2; 7 bases match TRBD1. CDR1 is SGHDT, CDR2 YYEEEE, per germline. The V gene end was trimmed by 6 bases and the J gene end by 8 bases; junction bases not matched to a gene: 22. The CDR3 is 17 residues long. The CDR3 DNA reads as TGTGCCAGCACCTACCCGAGGGGGCAAAGGCCGGGCTCGGGCTACACCTTC. Translation gives CASTYPRGQRPGSGYTF. The full variable domain, rest sourced from reference TRBV5-6 and TRBJ1-2, is DAGVTQSPTHLIKTRGQQVTLRCSPKSGHDTVSWYQQALGQGPQFIFQYYEEEERQRGNFPDRFSGHQFPNYSSELNVNALLLGDSALYLCASTYPRGQRPGSGYTFGSGTRLTVV.

The chain links TRBV4-1 to TRBJ2-3; maybe TRBD1 (5 bases). V shed 3 bases and J shed 7 bases, with 20 bases lying between them. Germline CDR1 reads MGHRA; CDR2 reads YSYEKL. The CDR3 is 16 amino acids. CDR3: CASSHPAGHDRHTQYF. For the CDR3, the DNA is TGCGCCAGCAGCCACCCGGCAGGGCACGACAGACATACGCAGTATTTT.

The table lists this clone with a count of one. The rearrangement links TRBV20-1 to TRBJ2-7; D possibly corresponds to TRBD2 (6 bases). Germline V CDR1 and CDR2: DFQATT, SNEGSKA (reference sequence). The V end lost 6 bases, the J end lost 7 bases, and 13 bases lay between the germline ends. The CDR3 runs 11 residues. The CDR3 DNA reads TGCAGTGCCAGCGGAGGGAAGGAGCAGTACTTC. Translation gives CSASGGKEQYF.

The chain links TRBV10-3 to TRBJ2-1, with D possibly TRBD2 on 6 matching bases. Trimming left V 6 bases short and J 3 bases short, with 21 bases between. This CDR3 has 17 residues. Germline assignment: CDR1 ENHRY and CDR2 SYGVKD. Here the CDR3 reads CAISPPLAKSVYNEQFF. The DNA of the CDR3 is TGTGCCATCAGCCCTCCGCTAGCGAAATCAGTCTACAATGAGCAGTTCTTC.

This clone was recorded a few times. The gene calls are TRBV4-1 and TRBJ1-2; D gene uncertain. CDR3 length: 14 amino acids. Between the trimmed V and J ends, which lost 0 bases and 4 bases, there was a span of 9 bases. The germline gives CDR1 MGHRA, CDR2 YSYEKL. The CDR3: CASSQDIWLYGYTF. DNA of the CDR3: TGCGCCAGCAGCCAAGATATTTGGCTCTATGGCTACACCTTC.

The V call is TRBV5-1, the J call TRBJ2-1, with a possible D match to TRBD2 (5 bases). CDR3 length equals 15 residues. The V end was cut by 1 base, the J end by 2 bases, with 10 bases between. Germline lookup yields CDR1 SGHRS and CDR2 YFSETQ. The CDR3 coding sequence is TGCGCCAGCAGCTTGAATCCCGGGGCCTACAATGAGCAGTTCTTC. It yields the protein CASSLNPGAYNEQFF.

The J gene is TRBJ1-1, the V gene TRBV4-2, with D hard to call. The CDR3 contains 14 residues. Germline CDR1 and CDR2: LGHNA and YNFKEQ. V was cut by 4 bases and J by 5 bases, with 14 bases left in between. The CDR3 DNA is TGTGCCAGCAGCCCCGGGTCTAGTGGGACTGAAGCTTTCTTT. Its translation: CASSPGSSGTEAFF.

The DNA of the CDR3 is TGTGCCAGCAGCCCGAAGACAGGGGTATTAACTGAAGCTTTCTTT. It translates to CASSPKTGVLTEAFF. The genes are TRBV7-2 and TRBJ1-1; 8 bases match TRBD1. The CDR3 contains 15 residues. Germline V gene data show CDR1 as SGHTA and CDR2 as FQGNSA. V shed 5 bases and J 5 bases; nucleotides not matched to a gene: 10.

The chain links TRBV27 to TRBJ1-6; weak D call: TRBD1 (6 bases). Germline CDR1 and CDR2: MNHEY and SMNVEV (reference sequence). Deletions cut 4 bases from V and 7 bases from J, with 14 bases between. The CDR3 runs 15 residues. CDR3 in DNA: TGTGCCAGCAGTTACGCCGGGACAAGGAATTCACCCCTCCACTTT. Translating gives CASSYAGTRNSPLHF.

DNA of the CDR3: TGTGCCAGCAGTGCGGGACAGGGGGCCCACACTGAAGCTTTCTTT. Amino acids: CASSAGQGAHTEAFF. The rearrangement links TRBV6-5 to TRBJ1-1, with 12 nucleotides matching TRBD1. The CDR3 is 15 residues long. Germline V gene data show CDR1 as MNHEY and CDR2 as SVGAGI. The ends lost 5 bases at V and 3 bases at J; junction bases unmatched: 4.

The V and J genes are TRBV11-2 and TRBJ2-2, with D possibly being TRBD1 (5 bases). Germline V gene lookup returns CDR1 SGHAT and CDR2 FQNNGV. V was shortened by 2 bases and J by 7 bases, with 8 bases between the two germline ends. CDR3 size: 13 residues. CDR3: CASSLFRDGELFF. The CDR3 nucleotides read TGTGCCAGCAGCTTATTCAGGGACGGGGAGCTGTTTTTT.

The J gene is TRBJ2-4, the V gene TRBV19; TRBD2 agrees at 7 bases. Germline V lookup: CDR1 LNHDA, CDR2 SQIVND (reference sequence). The CDR3 length is 19 residues. V lost 0 bases to trimming and J lost 0 bases; unmatched junction nucleotides: 11. CDR3 DNA: TGTGCCAGTAGTATAGAGGGAAGCGGGGTTCCTTTAGCCAAAAACATTCAGTACTTC. Translated: CASSIEGSGVPLAKNIQYF.

About this clone itself: Other DNA sequences of this sample code for an identical CDR3. The chain employs TRBV7-2 and TRBJ2-3; D remains ambiguous. This CDR3 contains 12 residues. The germline V gene encodes CDR1 SGHTA and CDR2 FQGNSA. Deletions cut 4 bases from V and 2 bases from J, with 4 bases between. CDR3 amino acids: CASSSYTDTQYF. CDR3 nucleotides: TGTGCCAGCAGCTCCTACACAGATACGCAGTATTTT. The entire variable domain, with the rest obtained from reference TRBV7-2 and TRBJ2-3, is as follows: GAGVSQSPSNKVTEKGKDVELRCDPISGHTALYWYRQSLGQGLEFLIYFQGNSAPDKSGLPSDRFSAERTGGSVSTLTIQRTQQEDSAVYLCASSSYTDTQYFGPGTRLTVL.

The chain recombines TRBV7-8 with TRBJ1-5; D is uncertain. Deletions cut 0 bases from V and 6 bases from J, with 6 bases between. The CDR3 sequence is 13 residues long. Germline values: CDR1 SGHVS, CDR2 FQNEAQ. CDR3 DNA: TGTGCCAGCAGCTTAGCGCCGGGTCAGCCCCAGCATTTT. This sequence encodes CASSLAPGQPQHF.

The V gene is TRBV10-1, the J gene TRBJ1-1; TRBD1 aligns across 7 bases. The V gene's germline CDR1 is WNHNN and CDR2 SYGVQD (reference sequence). The CDR3 has 13 amino acids. V was clipped by 6 bases and J by 5 bases; unmatched bases: 6. The CDR3 nucleotides are TGCGCCAGCAGGCCGACAGGGAGTACTGAAGCTTTCTTT. This translates into CASRPTGSTEAFF.

This clone was found a few times. In DNA form, the CDR3 reads TGTGCCAGCAGCTTCTCAGGGACAGGGAACACTGAAGCTTTCTTT. Its protein product is CASSFSGTGNTEAFF. This chain links TRBV7-2 with TRBJ1-1; 8 nucleotides line up with TRBD1. CDR1 SGHTA and CDR2 FQGNSA come from the germline V gene. The CDR3 spans 15 residues. Losses at the gene ends were 3 bases for V and 1 base for J; bases not matched to a gene: 4.

There are a few counts of this clone. This chain links TRBV10-3 with TRBJ2-5; 8 bases are shared with TRBD1. The length of the CDR3 is 14 residues. The V gene's germline CDR1 is ENHRY and CDR2 SYGVKD. V gave up 4 bases and J gave up 5 bases; unmatched junction bases: 6. The CDR3 reads CAISGTGGSETQYF. The CDR3 DNA sequence: TGTGCCATCAGTGGAACAGGGGGGTCCGAGACCCAGTACTTC.

The chain combines TRBV10-1 with TRBJ2-7, with 12 bases identical to TRBD1. The germline V gene has CDR1 WNHNN and CDR2 SYGVQD (reference sequence). With V trimmed by 8 bases and J by 6 bases, 2 bases remained unmatched. This CDR3 spans 12 amino acids. CDR3 DNA: TGCGCCAGCCGGGACAGGGGGCCCGAGCAGTACTTC. Translating gives CASRDRGPEQYF.

The chain joins TRBV4-1 to TRBJ2-3, with TRBD1 as a possible D gene (6 bases). V lost 4 bases, J lost 2 bases, and 13 bases lay in between. In germline, CDR1 is MGHRA, CDR2 YSYEKL. The CDR3 sequence is 15 residues long. The CDR3 coding sequence is TGCGCCAGCAGCCTCGCACAGGGCCTCACAGATACGCAGTATTTT. Translating it yields CASSLAQGLTDTQYF.

This clone has more than one count but fewer than ten. This sequence joins TRBV5-4 and TRBJ2-1; a weak D match, TRBD1 (6 bases). The ends were cut back, 5 bases at V and 8 bases at J, with 11 bases in the middle. The germline V gene has CDR1 SGHNT and CDR2 YYREEE (reference sequence). CDR3 length: 12 amino acids. CDR3 sequence: CASSPTGYEQFF. The CDR3 DNA reads as TGTGCCAGCAGTCCGACAGGTTATGAGCAGTTCTTC.

This clone was seen just once. CDR3 sequence (DNA): TGTGCCGGTTCGACTAGCGGGGGCCGACAAGAGACCCAGTACTTC. Translating gives CAGSTSGGRQETQYF. The rearrangement joins TRBV21-1 to TRBJ2-5; the D segment call TRBD2 is taken from the table without a DNA check. TRBV21-1 is classified as a pseudogene. The CDR3 contains 15 residues.

The V and J genes are TRBV7-9 and TRBJ1-2; D is ambiguous. CDR3 length equals 17 residues. V was pared by 8 bases and J by 4 bases, with 26 bases between. In germline, CDR1 is SEHNR, CDR2 FQNEAQ (reference sequence). CDR3 in amino acids: CASHHGWVANPSYGYTF. The CDR3 nucleotides are TGTGCCAGCCACCACGGGTGGGTGGCCAATCCCTCCTATGGCTACACCTTC. The full variable domain, rest sourced from reference TRBV7-9 and TRBJ1-2, is DTGVSQNPRHKITKRGQNVTFRCDPISEHNRLYWYRQTLGQGPEFLTYFQNEAQLEKSRLLSDRFSAERPKGSFSTLEIQRTEQGDSAMYLCASHHGWVANPSYGYTFGSGTRLTVV.

This sequence joins TRBV7-9 and TRBJ2-3, with D possibly being TRBD1 (5 bases). V dropped 5 bases and J dropped 0 bases, with 9 bases sitting between them. CDR1 and CDR2 from the germline V gene are SEHNR and FQNEAQ (reference sequence). The CDR3 is made up of 14 amino acids. CDR3 residues: CASSRQISTDTQYF. In DNA, the CDR3 is TGTGCCAGCAGCCGACAGATTAGCACAGATACGCAGTATTTT.

The chain has TRBV15 and TRBJ2-1; weak D call: TRBD2 (6 bases). Germline CDR1 is LNHNV and CDR2 is YYDKDF (reference sequence). V lost 8 bases and J lost 0, with 14 bases in between. This CDR3 contains 15 residues. The CDR3 region is CATSHAGSSYNEQFF. The DNA for the CDR3 is TGTGCCACCTCACACGCGGGGTCCTCCTACAATGAGCAGTTCTTC. Supplemented by reference TRBV15 and TRBJ2-1, the full variable domain reads DAMVIQNPRYQVTQFGKPVTLSCSQTLNHNVMYWYQQKSSQAPKLLFHYYDKDFNNEADTPDNFQSRRPNTSFCFLDIRSPGLGDTAMYLCATSHAGSSYNEQFFGPGTRLTVL.

The chain links TRBV5-1 to TRBJ2-5; D gene uncertain. The J call is in doubt because the DNA end fits TRBJ2-7 better. In germline, CDR1 is SGHRS, CDR2 YFSETQ. The CDR3 loop spans 12 amino acids. DNA for the CDR3: TGCGCCAGCAGCTTGGTCGGAGTCGAGCAGTACTTC. This translates into CASSLVGVEQYF.

The V call is TRBV9, the J call TRBJ1-2; D call uncertain. The CDR3 is 13 residues long. CDR1 and CDR2 from the germline V gene are SGDLS and YYNGEE. The ends were cut back, 0 bases at V and 3 bases at J, with 6 bases in the middle. This chain's CDR3 is CASSVGGDYGYTF. Here the CDR3 DNA reads TGTGCCAGCAGCGTAGGCGGCGACTATGGCTACACCTTC.

This clone has more than one count but fewer than ten. This chain uses TRBV12-5 with TRBJ2-3; D remains ambiguous. The CDR3 is made up of 15 amino acids. With 5 bases removed from V and 2 bases from J, the gap between germline ends came to 14 bases. Germline values: CDR1 LGHNT, CDR2 FRNRAP. Here the CDR3 DNA reads TGTGCTAGTGGTACCACCTCGAGTACCACAGATACGCAGTATTTT. The encoded protein is CASGTTSSTTDTQYF.

The gene calls are TRBV30 and TRBJ1-6; D is undetermined. The CDR3 loop spans 15 amino acids. V gave up 3 bases and J gave up 2 bases, with 11 bases separating them. Germline CDR1 is GTSNPN and CDR2 is SVGIG (reference sequence). CDR3 protein: CAWRSTETYNSPLHF. The CDR3 DNA reads TGTGCCTGGAGATCTACAGAGACCTATAATTCACCCCTCCACTTT.

This clone has only a few counts. J is TRBJ2-7 and V is TRBV6-5, with 8 bases fitting TRBD1. Per the germline V gene, CDR1 is MNHEY and CDR2 is SVGAGI. This CDR3 has 12 amino acids. The ends lost 2 bases at V and 7 bases at J; junction bases unmatched: 1. The CDR3 loop is CASSYGDREQYF. The CDR3 DNA is TGTGCCAGCAGTTACGGGGACAGGGAGCAGTACTTC.

The chain combines TRBV28 with TRBJ1-1; no reliable D call. The length of the CDR3 is 12 residues. Trimming stripped 2 bases from V and 5 bases from J, with 6 bases between. Germline CDR1 and CDR2: MDHEN and SYDVKM. CDR3 protein: CASSLRVTEAFF. In nucleotides, the CDR3 is TGTGCCAGCAGTTTACGGGTTACTGAAGCTTTCTTT.